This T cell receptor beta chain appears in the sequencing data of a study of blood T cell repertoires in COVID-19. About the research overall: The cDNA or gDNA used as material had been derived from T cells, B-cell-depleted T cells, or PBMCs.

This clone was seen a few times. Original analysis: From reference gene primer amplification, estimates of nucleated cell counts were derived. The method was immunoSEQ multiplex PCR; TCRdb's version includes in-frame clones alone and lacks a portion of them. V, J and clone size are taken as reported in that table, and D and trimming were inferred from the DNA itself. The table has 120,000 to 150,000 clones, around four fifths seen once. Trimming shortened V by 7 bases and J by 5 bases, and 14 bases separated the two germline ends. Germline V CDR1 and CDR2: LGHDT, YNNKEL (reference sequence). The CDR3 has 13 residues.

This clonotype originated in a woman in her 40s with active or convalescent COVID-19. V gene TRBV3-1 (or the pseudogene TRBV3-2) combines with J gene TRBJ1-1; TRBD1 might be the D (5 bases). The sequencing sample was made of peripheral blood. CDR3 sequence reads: CASTTGGVTEAFF. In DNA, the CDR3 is TGTGCCAGCACCACGGGGGGTGTGACTGAAGCTTTCTTT.